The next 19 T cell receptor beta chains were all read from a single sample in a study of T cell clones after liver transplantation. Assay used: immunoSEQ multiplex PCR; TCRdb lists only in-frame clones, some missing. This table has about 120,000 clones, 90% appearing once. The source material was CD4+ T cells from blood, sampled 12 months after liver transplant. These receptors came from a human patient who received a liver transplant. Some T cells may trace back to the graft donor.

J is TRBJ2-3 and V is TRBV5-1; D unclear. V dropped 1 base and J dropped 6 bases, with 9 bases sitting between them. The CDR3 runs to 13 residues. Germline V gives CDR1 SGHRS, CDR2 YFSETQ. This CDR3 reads CASSLNSIDTQYF. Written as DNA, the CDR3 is TGCGCCAGCAGCTTGAACAGCATTGATACGCAGTATTTT.

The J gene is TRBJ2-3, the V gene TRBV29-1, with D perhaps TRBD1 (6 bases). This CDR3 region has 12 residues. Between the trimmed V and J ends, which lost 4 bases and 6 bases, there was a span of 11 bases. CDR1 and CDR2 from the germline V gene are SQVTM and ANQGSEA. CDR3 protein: CSVAGDRDTQYF. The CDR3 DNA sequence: TGCAGCGTTGCAGGGGATAGGGATACGCAGTATTTT.

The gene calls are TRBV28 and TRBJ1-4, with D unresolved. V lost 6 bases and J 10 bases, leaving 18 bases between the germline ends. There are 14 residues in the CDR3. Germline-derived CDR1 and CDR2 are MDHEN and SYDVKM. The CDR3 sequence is CASRPPELYGKLFF. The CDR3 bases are TGTGCCAGCAGACCGCCAGAGCTTTATGGAAAACTGTTTTTT.

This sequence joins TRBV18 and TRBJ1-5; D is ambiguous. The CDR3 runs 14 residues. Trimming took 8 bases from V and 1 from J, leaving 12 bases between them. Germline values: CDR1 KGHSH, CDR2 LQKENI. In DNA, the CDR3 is TGTGCCAGCCCCTTAGTTCCGAGCAATCAGCCCCAGCATTTT. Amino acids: CASPLVPSNQPQHF.

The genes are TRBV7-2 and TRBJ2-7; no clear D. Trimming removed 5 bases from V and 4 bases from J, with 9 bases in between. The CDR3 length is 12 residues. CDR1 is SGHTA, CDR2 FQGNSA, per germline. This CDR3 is CASSQPRYEQYF. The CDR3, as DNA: TGTGCCAGCAGCCAACCGAGGTACGAGCAGTACTTC.

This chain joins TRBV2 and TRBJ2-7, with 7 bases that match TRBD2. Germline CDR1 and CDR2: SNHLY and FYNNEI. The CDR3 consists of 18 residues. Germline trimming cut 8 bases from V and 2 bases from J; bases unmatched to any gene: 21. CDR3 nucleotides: TGTGCCAGCGGGGACCCAGGGACTACTCCGCTCCCGACCTACGAGCAGTACTTC. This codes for CASGDPGTTPLPTYEQYF.

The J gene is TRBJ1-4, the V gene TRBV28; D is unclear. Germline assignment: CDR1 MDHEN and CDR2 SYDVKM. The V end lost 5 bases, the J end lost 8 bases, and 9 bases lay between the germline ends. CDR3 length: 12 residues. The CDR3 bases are TGTGCCAGCAGTCCCGGCCGCGAAAAACTGTTTTTT. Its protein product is CASSPGREKLFF.

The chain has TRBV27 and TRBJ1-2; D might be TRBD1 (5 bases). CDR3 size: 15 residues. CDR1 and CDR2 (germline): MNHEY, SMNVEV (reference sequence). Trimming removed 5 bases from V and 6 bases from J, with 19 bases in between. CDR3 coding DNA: TGTGCCAGCAGTCGAATCCGGGACGTCGACGATGGCTACACCTTC. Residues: CASSRIRDVDDGYTF.

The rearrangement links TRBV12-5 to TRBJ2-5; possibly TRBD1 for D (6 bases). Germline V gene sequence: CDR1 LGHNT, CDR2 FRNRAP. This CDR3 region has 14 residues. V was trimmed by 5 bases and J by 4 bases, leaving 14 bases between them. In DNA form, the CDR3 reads TGTGCTAGTGGTCCGCAGGGGCTTGCAGAGACCCAGTACTTC. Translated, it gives CASGPQGLAETQYF.

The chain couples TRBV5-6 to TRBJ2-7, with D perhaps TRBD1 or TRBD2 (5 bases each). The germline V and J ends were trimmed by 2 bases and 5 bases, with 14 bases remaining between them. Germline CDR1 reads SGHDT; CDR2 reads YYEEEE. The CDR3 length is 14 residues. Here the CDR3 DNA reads TGTGCCAGCAGCTTCTGGGGGAGTAGGAACGAGCAGTACTTC. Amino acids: CASSFWGSRNEQYF.

In DNA form, the CDR3 reads TGCGCCAGCAGCCCGGGGCCCTCCTTGGAGCAGTTCTTC. As protein: CASSPGPSLEQFF. V gene TRBV5-1 combines with J gene TRBJ2-1; D might be TRBD1 or TRBD2, each matching 5 bases. V was trimmed by 4 bases and J by 10 bases, leaving 15 bases between them. The CDR3 runs 13 residues. Germline CDR1 and CDR2: SGHRS and YFSETQ.

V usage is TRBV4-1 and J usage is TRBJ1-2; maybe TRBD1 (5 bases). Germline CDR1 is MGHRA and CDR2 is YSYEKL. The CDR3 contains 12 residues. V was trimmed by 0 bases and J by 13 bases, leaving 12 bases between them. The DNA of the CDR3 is TGCGCCAGCAGCCAAGATCAGGGAGGTCTCACCTTC. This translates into CASSQDQGGLTF.

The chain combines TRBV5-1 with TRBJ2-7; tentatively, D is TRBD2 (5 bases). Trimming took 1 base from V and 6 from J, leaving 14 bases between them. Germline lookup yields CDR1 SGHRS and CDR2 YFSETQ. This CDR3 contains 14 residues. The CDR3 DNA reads TGCGCCAGCAGCTTGCGGGATCCTGGCGCCGAGCAGTACTTC. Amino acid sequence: CASSLRDPGAEQYF.

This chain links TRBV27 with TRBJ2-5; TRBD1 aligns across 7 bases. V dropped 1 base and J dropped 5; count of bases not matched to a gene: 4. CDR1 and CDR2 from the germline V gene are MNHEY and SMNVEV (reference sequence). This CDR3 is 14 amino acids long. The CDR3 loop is CASSLLGGFETQYF. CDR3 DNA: TGTGCCAGCAGTTTATTAGGGGGCTTTGAGACCCAGTACTTC.

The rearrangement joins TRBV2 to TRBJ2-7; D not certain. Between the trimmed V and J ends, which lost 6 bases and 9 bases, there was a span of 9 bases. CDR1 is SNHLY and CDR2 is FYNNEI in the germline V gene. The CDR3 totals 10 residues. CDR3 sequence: CASRVDGQYF. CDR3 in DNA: TGTGCCAGCAGGGTAGACGGGCAGTACTTC. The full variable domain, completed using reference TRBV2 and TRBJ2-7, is EPEVTQTPSHQVTQMGQEVILRCVPISNHLYFYWYRQILGQKVEFLVSFYNNEISEKSEIFDDQFSVERPDGSNFTLKIRSTKLEDSAMYFCASRVDGQYFGPGTRLTVT.

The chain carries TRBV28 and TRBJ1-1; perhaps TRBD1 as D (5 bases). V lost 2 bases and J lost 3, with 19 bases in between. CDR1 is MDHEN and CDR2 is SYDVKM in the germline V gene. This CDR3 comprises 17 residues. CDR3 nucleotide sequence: TGTGCCAGCAGTTTACGCCGGGCCCGGGACGGGGACACTGAAGCTTTCTTT. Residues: CASSLRRARDGDTEAFF.

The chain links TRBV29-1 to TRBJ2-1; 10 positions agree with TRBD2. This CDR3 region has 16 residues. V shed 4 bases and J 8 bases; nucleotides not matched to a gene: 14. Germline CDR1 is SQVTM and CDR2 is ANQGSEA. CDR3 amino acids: CSVVLAGAEHHDEQFF. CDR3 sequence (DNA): TGCAGCGTTGTTCTAGCGGGAGCCGAGCATCATGATGAGCAGTTCTTC.

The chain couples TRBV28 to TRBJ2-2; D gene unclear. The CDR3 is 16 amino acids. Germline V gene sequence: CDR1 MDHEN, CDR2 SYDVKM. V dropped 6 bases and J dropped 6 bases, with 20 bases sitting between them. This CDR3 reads CASRSPFDVKPGELFF. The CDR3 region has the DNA TGTGCCAGCAGGAGCCCCTTTGATGTAAAACCCGGGGAGCTGTTTTTT. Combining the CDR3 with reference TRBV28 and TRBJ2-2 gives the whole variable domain DVKVTQSSRYLVKRTGEKVFLECVQDMDHENMFWYRQDPGLGLRLIYFSYDVKMKEKGDIPEGYSVSREKKERFSLILESASTNQTSMYLCASRSPFDVKPGELFFGEGSRLTVL.

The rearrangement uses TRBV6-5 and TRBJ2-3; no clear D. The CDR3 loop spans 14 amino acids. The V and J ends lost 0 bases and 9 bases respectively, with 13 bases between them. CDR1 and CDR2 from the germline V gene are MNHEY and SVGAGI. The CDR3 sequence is CASSYSQIRRTQYF. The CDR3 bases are TGTGCCAGCAGTTACTCGCAGATACGCAGAACGCAGTATTTT.